The sequence of this TCR beta chain was determined in a study of T-cell reconstitution after alpha-beta-depleted transplantation in children. This clonotype was seen repeatedly, ten times or more. Unique molecular identifiers were incorporated into the prepared TCRbeta library. TCRdb itself ran the PCR reads through MiXCR, one entry per CDR3 protein. The table includes 190,000 or so distinct CDR3 sequences, approximately 7% detected once. Looked up from germline, CDR1 is KGHDR and CDR2 is SFDVKD. Trimming shortened V by 4 bases and J by 5 bases, and 16 bases separated the two germline ends. This CDR3 region has 15 residues.

The chain couples TRBV24-1 to TRBJ2-5; weak D call: TRBD1 (6 bases). Material: PBMCs from the stem cell graft donor, obtained from the stem cell graft. The clonotype comes from a human donor who donated a stem cell graft to a child with Wiskott-Aldrich syndrome. CDR3: CATSDPGQDGETQYF. The CDR3 nucleotides read TGTGCCACCAGTGACCCGGGACAAGATGGTGAGACCCAGTACTTC.